This T cell receptor (beta chain) was sequenced during a study of T cell responses to AZD1222 COVID-19 vaccine. Study observations and caveats: Clonal diversity was possibly underestimated; the donors were predominantly white British and more often female. Reportedly, nearly half the spike-specific TCRs target unmutated variant regions. Recipients of AZD1222 seropositive at baseline numbered only 6 or 7.

Timing groups of about 4 and about 12 weeks for second doses were pooled. With regard to this clone: Its target is not known.

From germline, CDR1 is SGHRS and CDR2 YFSETQ. This CDR3 contains 16 residues. Trimming took 1 base from V and 0 from J, leaving 11 bases between them. Only in-frame clones appear in the TCRdb table, and some are missing; sequencing was by immunoSEQ multiplex PCR. The table records 140,000 or so clones, approximately 89% of them present only once. This TCR was recovered from an adult who received the AZD1222 COVID-19 vaccine. The starting material was peripheral blood, obtained 28 days after the second AZD1222 dose. This chain connects TRBV5-1 to TRBJ1-3, with D possibly TRBD1 on 5 matching bases. The CDR3 region is CASSLQGSLSGNTIYF. The CDR3, as DNA: TGCGCCAGCAGCTTGCAGGGCTCGCTCTCTGGAAACACCATATATTTT.